Reported below is one T cell receptor (beta chain). Its target is not known. Sequenced by immunoSEQ multiplex PCR; TCRdb stores in-frame clones only, minus some. In the table there are about 22,000 clones, around 75% of which are singletons. The data stem from a study of vaccination effects on CD4 cells after COVID-19. The ViraFEST assay expanded antigen-specific CD4+ T cells with viral peptide pools before sequencing. The culture ran for 10 days before CD4+ T cells were isolated. None of these healthy vaccinees had been infected with SARS-CoV-2 before vaccination. IL-2 at 10 IU/ml and peptides at 10 ug/ml were added to cultured PBMC, fewer than 2.5 million per well. Germline CDR1 reads KGHDR; CDR2 reads SFDVKD. V was clipped by 0 bases and J by 2 bases; unmatched bases: 11. The CDR3 covers 19 residues.

The source is a human donor who received a COVID-19 vaccine. Sequenced material: CD4+ T cells from PBMCs cultured with HCoV-NL63 spike peptides, taken before COVID-19 vaccination. V gene TRBV24-1 combines with J gene TRBJ1-2, with TRBD1 matching over 10 bases. The CDR3 DNA is TGTGCCACCAGTGATTTGCTCCCCCGCCCGGGACAGGGGAACTATGGCTACACCTTC. Protein sequence: CATSDLLPRPGQGNYGYTF.